The clone carrying this TCR beta chain was counted ten times or more. No antigen is known for it. The sample belongs to a study of OX40 agonist ivuxolimab in advanced cancers. About the study: Those enrolled were roughly 80% male, with a mean age of about 66 years and ages from 23 to 79.

Points from the study as a whole: Researchers did not determine the expanded peripheral T cells' antigen specificity. CD8+ T cells showed, on average, more clonal expansion than CD4+ cells.

Generated by immunoSEQ multiplex PCR, the TCRdb table keeps only in-frame clones and is missing some. The sample consists of more than 95,000 clones, about 90% of them appearing once. V gave up 5 bases and J gave up 1 base, with 6 bases separating them. This CDR3 is 13 amino acids long. The germline CDR1 and CDR2 sequences are SGHVS and FNYEAQ. The sequencing used CD4+ or CD8+ T cells sorted from blood, collected in a trial of the OX40 agonist ivuxolimab. The chain is built from TRBV7-6 and TRBJ1-3; D unclear. This sequence was found in an adult with an advanced solid tumor such as melanoma, head and neck, liver or kidney cancer. CDR3 bases: TGTGCCAGCAGCCCGGAGTCTGGAAACACCATATATTTT. It is translated as CASSPESGNTIYF.